A single sample gave rise to the 19 T cell receptor beta chains below, sequenced in a study of regulatory T cells in long-lasting Graves disease. Through Arm-PCR of CDR3 regions and iRepertoire HTBI primers, TCR beta libraries were built. One entry per CDR3 protein, called by TCRdb with MiXCR from the multiplex PCR reads. The sample includes approximately 480,000 distinct CDR3 sequences, about 17% seen only once; the top ten take 9% to 15%. As for time point: newly diagnosed GD, antithyroid drugs for less than 3 months. Generation of the TCR library employed RNA extracted from PBMCs. These data were also reused for a study on T cells in Graves' hyperthyroidism and ophthalmopathy.

The material sequenced was peripheral blood mononuclear cells (PBMCs), taken at new diagnosis, from a patient treated with antithyroid drugs. The source of these receptors is a man in his forties or fifties with Graves disease.

The chain employs TRBV10-3 and TRBJ1-5; D might be TRBD1 (5 bases). Germline-derived CDR1 and CDR2 are ENHRY and SYGVKD. Trimming stripped 3 bases from V and 2 bases from J, with 11 bases between. The CDR3 is made up of 15 amino acids. CDR3 amino acids: CAISDGGVGNQPQHF. CDR3 DNA: TGTGCCATCAGTGACGGAGGGGTTGGCAATCAGCCCCAGCATTTT.

This clonotype occurred a few times. A read error may be the cause here, since a much bigger clone is one base away. The genes are TRBV20-1 and TRBJ2-3; 10 bases map to TRBD2. V trimming: 6 bases; J trimming: 4 bases; junction bases outside the gene matches: 10. This CDR3 is built from 15 residues. Germline V CDR1 and CDR2: DFQATT, SNEGSKA (reference sequence). CDR3 DNA: TGCAGTGCACCATTCGGGACTAGCGCATCAGATACGCAGTATTTT. Encoded protein: CSAPFGTSASDTQYF.

The genes are TRBV13 and TRBJ1-3; 7 bases line up with TRBD1. Germline V gene sequence: CDR1 PRHDT, CDR2 FYEKMQ (reference sequence). The CDR3 is 16 residues long. With 4 bases clipped from V and 0 bases from J, the junction kept 6 bases outside the gene matches. The CDR3, as DNA: TGTGCCAGCAGCTGGGGACAGCGCGACTCTGGAAACACCATATATTTT. This translates into CASSWGQRDSGNTIYF.

The chain links TRBV10-3 to TRBJ2-3; 8 bases are shared with TRBD2. Per the germline V gene, CDR1 is ENHRY and CDR2 is SYGVKD. The CDR3 is 15 amino acids. V lost 2 bases, J lost 3 bases, and 4 bases stayed unmatched. CDR3 sequence reads: CAISEVREGTDTQYF. The CDR3 DNA reads TGTGCCATCAGTGAGGTCCGGGAGGGGACAGATACGCAGTATTTT.

This clonotype was counted between two and nine times. The chain has TRBV2 and TRBJ2-5, with D possibly matching TRBD2 (6 bases). Germline V gene sequence: CDR1 SNHLY, CDR2 FYNNEI. The CDR3 length is 14 residues. V was trimmed by 3 bases and J by 3 bases, leaving 11 bases between them. The CDR3 DNA is TGTGCCAGCAGTGAGGGCAGACTAGAAGAGACCCAGTACTTC. It yields the protein CASSEGRLEETQYF.

The CDR3 DNA is TGCAGTGCTGCGGGACTAGCGGGTATCGCAGATACGCAGTATTTT. This translates into CSAAGLAGIADTQYF. V is TRBV20-1 and J is TRBJ2-3; 12 bases match TRBD2. Germline CDR1 and CDR2: DFQATT and SNEGSKA (reference sequence). The length of the CDR3 is 15 residues. Trimming removed 5 bases from V and 4 bases from J; junction bases left unmatched: 7.

The rearrangement joins TRBV4-1 to TRBJ2-5, with D unresolved. The CDR3 is 13 residues long. Germline V gene lookup returns CDR1 MGHRA and CDR2 YSYEKL. Trimming took off 4 bases at V and 2 bases at J, with 8 bases between the two ends. CDR3 amino acids: CASSRATQETQYF. Here the CDR3 DNA reads TGCGCCAGCAGCCGCGCGACACAAGAGACCCAGTACTTC.

This clonotype came up a few times. The V and J genes are TRBV2 and TRBJ1-6; 8 bases map to TRBD1. Germline V lookup: CDR1 SNHLY, CDR2 FYNNEI. CDR3 length: 14 amino acids. J gave up 8 bases and V 7 bases, and 7 bases lay outside the gene matches. The DNA for the CDR3 is TGTGCCAGCACCCTGGGCAGGGGGCATTCACCCCTCCACTTT. Translation: CASTLGRGHSPLHF.

This clonotype appeared many times. The V and J genes are TRBV20-1 and TRBJ2-2; 10 bases are shared with TRBD2. V trimming: 6 bases; J trimming: 2 bases; junction bases outside the gene matches: 12. Germline CDR1 and CDR2: DFQATT and SNEGSKA (reference sequence). There are 17 residues in the CDR3. The CDR3 is CSAPGKREGLNTGELFF. DNA for the CDR3: TGCAGTGCCCCGGGAAAGCGGGAGGGCCTTAACACCGGGGAGCTGTTTTTT.

V gene TRBV18 combines with J gene TRBJ2-1; 14 bases map to TRBD2. This CDR3 is 15 amino acids long. The germline gives CDR1 KGHSH, CDR2 LQKENI. Losses at the gene ends were 3 bases for V and 8 bases for J; bases not matched to a gene: 3. CDR3 sequence: CASSPTSGRAYEQFF. The CDR3 DNA is TGTGCCAGCTCACCGACTAGCGGGAGGGCCTATGAGCAGTTCTTC.

This clonotype appeared many times. The V call is TRBV28, the J call TRBJ2-7, with D tentatively TRBD1 (6 bases). Per germline, CDR1 MDHEN and CDR2 SYDVKM. V dropped 3 bases and J dropped 2 bases, with 17 bases sitting between them. CDR3 length equals 16 residues. This chain's CDR3 is CASSFSLRQATYEQYF. CDR3 DNA: TGTGCCAGCAGTTTTTCCTTGCGACAGGCGACCTACGAGCAGTACTTC.

In its sample, this clonotype was seen many times. The chain carries TRBV7-9 and TRBJ2-7; D not certain. The length of the CDR3 is 14 residues. From germline, CDR1 is SEHNR and CDR2 FQNEAQ (reference sequence). V shed 5 bases and J shed 0 bases, with 11 bases lying between them. CDR3 loop: CASSQSSNSYEQYF. The CDR3 DNA reads as TGTGCCAGCAGCCAATCCTCCAACTCCTACGAGCAGTACTTC.

This clonotype showed up many times. This chain uses TRBV12-3 or TRBV12-4 with TRBJ1-6; perhaps TRBD1 as D (5 bases). Trimming pared 1 base from V and 7 bases from J, leaving 8 bases between. The CDR3 has 14 amino acids. CDR3 protein: CASSLEGQNSPLHF. The CDR3 DNA is TGTGCCAGCAGTTTAGAGGGGCAGAATTCACCCCTCCACTTT.

This clonotype was observed a handful of times. The V call is TRBV24-1, the J call TRBJ2-7; the D is unclear. The germline CDR1 and CDR2 sequences are KGHDR and SFDVKD. This CDR3 region has 13 residues. The germline V and J ends were trimmed by 3 bases and 4 bases, with 9 bases remaining between them. The CDR3 nucleotides read TGTGCCACCAGTGATCACCAGAGTTACGAGCAGTACTTC. Amino acids: CATSDHQSYEQYF.

This clonotype occurred a few times. V is TRBV6-1 and J is TRBJ1-5; 8 bases map to TRBD1. CDR3 length: 17 amino acids. Germline V lookup: CDR1 MNHNS, CDR2 SASEGT. The trim removed 6 bases at V and 1 base at J, leaving 11 bases unmatched. As DNA, the CDR3 is TGTGCCAGCAGCAAGAGACGACAGGGGTCAAGCAATCAGCCCCAGCATTTT. Translating it yields CASSKRRQGSSNQPQHF.

The V and J genes are TRBV2 and TRBJ1-5; D unresolved. Germline assignment: CDR1 SNHLY and CDR2 FYNNEI. The CDR3 extends over 15 amino acids. Trimming removed 3 bases from V and 0 bases from J, with 9 bases in between. CDR3 coding DNA: TGTGCCAGCAGTGACGGACGTAATAGCAATCAGCCCCAGCATTTT. It codes for CASSDGRNSNQPQHF.

In its sample, this clonotype was seen many times. CDR3 loop: CASSFPQGSQETQYF. The DNA for the CDR3 is TGTGCCAGCAGTTTCCCACAGGGGAGCCAAGAGACCCAGTACTTC. The chain couples TRBV28 to TRBJ2-5; 7 positions agree with TRBD1. There are 15 residues in the CDR3. V lost 3 bases, J lost 1 base, and 5 bases stayed unmatched. CDR1 is MDHEN, CDR2 SYDVKM, per germline.

This clonotype was seen repeatedly, ten times or more. This chain joins TRBV20-1 and TRBJ1-1, with D possibly matching TRBD1 (5 bases). CDR1 and CDR2 from the germline V gene are DFQATT and SNEGSKA (reference sequence). CDR3 length equals 13 residues. Trimming pared 6 bases from V and 0 bases from J, leaving 11 bases between. CDR3 in DNA: TGCAGTGCCAGGGCTGGGTTGAACACTGAAGCTTTCTTT. Amino acid sequence: CSARAGLNTEAFF.

V usage is TRBV20-1 and J usage is TRBJ1-1, with a tentative D call TRBD1 (6 bases). V was clipped by 6 bases and J by 3 bases, with 26 bases between them. CDR3 length: 17 residues. Germline V lookup: CDR1 DFQATT, CDR2 SNEGSKA (reference sequence). The CDR3 bases are TGCAGTGCCCCAGGGGAACAGGGTTTAGTTTCGGACACTGAAGCTTTCTTT. This encodes CSAPGEQGLVSDTEAFF.